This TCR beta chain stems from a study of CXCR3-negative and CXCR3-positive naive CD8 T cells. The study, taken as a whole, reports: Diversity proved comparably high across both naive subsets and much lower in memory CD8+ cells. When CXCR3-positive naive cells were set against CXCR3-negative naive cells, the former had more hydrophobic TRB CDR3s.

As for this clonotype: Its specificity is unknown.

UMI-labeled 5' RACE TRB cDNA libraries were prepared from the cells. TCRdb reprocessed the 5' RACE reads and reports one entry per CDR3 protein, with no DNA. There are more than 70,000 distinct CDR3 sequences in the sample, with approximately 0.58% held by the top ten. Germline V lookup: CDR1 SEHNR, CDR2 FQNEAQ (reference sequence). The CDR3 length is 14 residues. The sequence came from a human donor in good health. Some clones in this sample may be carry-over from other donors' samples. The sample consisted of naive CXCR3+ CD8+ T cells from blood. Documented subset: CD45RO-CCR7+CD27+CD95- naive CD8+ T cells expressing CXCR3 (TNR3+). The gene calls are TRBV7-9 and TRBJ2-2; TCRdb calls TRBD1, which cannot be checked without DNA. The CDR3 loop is CASRRGGRRGELFF.